This is a list of T cell receptor beta chains from one sample in a study of early T cells in non-severe SARS-CoV-2 infection. TCRdb re-called the 5' RACE reads through MiXCR, storing one row per CDR3 protein. The profile shows 51,000 or so distinct CDR3 sequences, approximately 10% of them singletons. The sample consisted of whole blood. These receptors came from an adult who was a healthcare worker with PCR-confirmed SARS-CoV-2 infection or an uninfected control (not recorded which). The conserved cysteine and the conserved F or W are not part of the CDR3 here. Fields, in order: J gene, CDR3 length, V gene, CDR3 protein.

J gene: TRBJ2-2; CDR3 length: 14; V gene: TRBV4-1; CDR3 protein: ASRSAGVSNTGELF
J gene: TRBJ1-1; CDR3 length: 9; V gene: TRBV6-1; CDR3 protein: ASSRGMEAF
J gene: TRBJ2-1; CDR3 length: 14; V gene: TRBV7-9; CDR3 protein: ASSSMGQGVRDEQF
J gene: TRBJ2-2; CDR3 length: 12; V gene: TRBV18; CDR3 protein: ASSRGPNTGELF
J gene: TRBJ1-6; CDR3 length: 13; V gene: TRBV6-2/TRBV6-3; CDR3 protein: ASSYSTGNNSPLH
J gene: TRBJ2-3; CDR3 length: 18; V gene: TRBV11-2; CDR3 protein: ASSRRKGLAGESWADTQY
J gene: TRBJ1-3; CDR3 length: 9; V gene: TRBV28; CDR3 protein: ATVTGNTIY
J gene: TRBJ1-5; CDR3 length: 11; V gene: TRBV6-2/TRBV6-3; CDR3 protein: ATLLGGGLPQH
J gene: TRBJ1-1; CDR3 length: 11; V gene: TRBV5-4; CDR3 protein: ASSLWGWTEAF
J gene: TRBJ2-1; CDR3 length: 13; V gene: TRBV5-1; CDR3 protein: ASSTLAGGSDEQF
J gene: TRBJ2-1; CDR3 length: 9; V gene: TRBV28; CDR3 protein: ASSLQDEQF
J gene: TRBJ2-7; CDR3 length: 14; V gene: TRBV5-6; CDR3 protein: ASSLSGGLGFYEQY
J gene: TRBJ1-2; CDR3 length: 14; V gene: TRBV20-1; CDR3 protein: SASRGPGTPDYGYT
J gene: TRBJ1-4; CDR3 length: 12; V gene: TRBV6-5; CDR3 protein: ASSPSVTDEKLF
J gene: TRBJ1-4; CDR3 length: 13; V gene: TRBV21-1; CDR3 protein: ASSKVVLVSEKLF
J gene: TRBJ2-2; CDR3 length: 16; V gene: TRBV6-2/TRBV6-3; CDR3 protein: ASSRAGMAPTNTGELF
J gene: TRBJ2-1; CDR3 length: 9; V gene: TRBV28; CDR3 protein: ASSFLSQQF
J gene: TRBJ1-2; CDR3 length: 10; V gene: TRBV28; CDR3 protein: ASSRAGYGYT
J gene: TRBJ2-7; CDR3 length: 12; V gene: TRBV4-3; CDR3 protein: ASSQDWISEEHV
J gene: TRBJ1-5; CDR3 length: 15; V gene: TRBV7-2; CDR3 protein: ASSPMLSGWGGQPQH
J gene: TRBJ2-7; CDR3 length: 12; V gene: TRBV18; CDR3 protein: ASSPGQQSYEQY
J gene: TRBJ2-6; CDR3 length: 15; V gene: TRBV10-3; CDR3 protein: AISEFWRVLGANVLT
J gene: TRBJ2-7; CDR3 length: 8; V gene: TRBV29-1; CDR3 protein: SDARHKQY
J gene: TRBJ2-2; CDR3 length: 10; V gene: TRBV12-3/TRBV12-4; CDR3 protein: ASDLPTGELF
J gene: TRBJ2-1; CDR3 length: 13; V gene: TRBV5-6; CDR3 protein: ASSLEGASYNEQF
J gene: TRBJ2-7; CDR3 length: 10; V gene: TRBV10-1; CDR3 protein: ASRSGDYEQY
J gene: TRBJ2-3; CDR3 length: 13; V gene: TRBV19; CDR3 protein: ASRLTSGRTDTQY
J gene: TRBJ2-2; CDR3 length: 11; V gene: TRBV6-5; CDR3 protein: ASRALGGGELF
J gene: TRBJ2-2; CDR3 length: 12; V gene: TRBV11-2; CDR3 protein: ASSLDPGTSELF
J gene: TRBJ2-1; CDR3 length: 10; V gene: TRBV12-3/TRBV12-4; CDR3 protein: ASGSGGNEQF
J gene: TRBJ2-7; CDR3 length: 11; V gene: TRBV3-1; CDR3 protein: ASSQAGGDGQY
J gene: TRBJ2-7; CDR3 length: 11; V gene: TRBV7-3; CDR3 protein: ASSSGSPYEQY
J gene: TRBJ2-7; CDR3 length: 11; V gene: TRBV24-1; CDR3 protein: ATSDPGQGYQY
J gene: TRBJ1-2; CDR3 length: 12; V gene: TRBV28; CDR3 protein: ASSLSGSNYGYT
J gene: TRBJ2-3; CDR3 length: 12; V gene: TRBV12-3/TRBV12-4; CDR3 protein: ASSLLAGTDTQY
J gene: TRBJ2-7; CDR3 length: 11; V gene: TRBV20-1; CDR3 protein: SAAHRGPDEQY
J gene: TRBJ2-5; CDR3 length: 13; V gene: TRBV11-2; CDR3 protein: ASSQGTLRQETQY
J gene: TRBJ2-3; CDR3 length: 14; V gene: TRBV7-8; CDR3 protein: ASSPGAGGEADTQY
J gene: TRBJ2-1; CDR3 length: 14; V gene: TRBV12-3/TRBV12-4; CDR3 protein: ASALAGGPGYNEQF
J gene: TRBJ2-1; CDR3 length: 13; V gene: TRBV20-1; CDR3 protein: SARDWTSGELEQF
J gene: TRBJ2-1; CDR3 length: 14; V gene: TRBV5-1; CDR3 protein: ASSWAPAGGTDEQF
J gene: TRBJ2-7; CDR3 length: 11; V gene: TRBV2; CDR3 protein: ASNRDSSYEQY
J gene: TRBJ2-5; CDR3 length: 13; V gene: TRBV12-3/TRBV12-4; CDR3 protein: ASSPGTPVLETQY
J gene: TRBJ1-3; CDR3 length: 10; V gene: TRBV9; CDR3 protein: ASRSEGNTIY
J gene: TRBJ2-1; CDR3 length: 15; V gene: TRBV19; CDR3 protein: ASSIYSGAFGNNEQF
J gene: TRBJ1-1; CDR3 length: 12; V gene: TRBV5-1; CDR3 protein: ASSLFPGNTEAF
J gene: TRBJ1-2; CDR3 length: 13; V gene: TRBV7-8; CDR3 protein: ASSSGGQGSYGYT